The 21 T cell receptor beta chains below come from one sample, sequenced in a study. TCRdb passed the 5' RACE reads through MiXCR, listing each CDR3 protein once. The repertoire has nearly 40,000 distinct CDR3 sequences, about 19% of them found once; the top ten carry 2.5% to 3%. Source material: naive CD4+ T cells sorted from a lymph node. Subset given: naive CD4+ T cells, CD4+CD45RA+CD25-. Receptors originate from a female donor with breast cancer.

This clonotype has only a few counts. The CDR3, as DNA: TGTGCCACCAGTGAACCAGAGCGGGAGTCCTACAATGAGCAGTTCTTC. As protein: CATSEPERESYNEQFF. The chain recombines TRBV24-1 with TRBJ2-1, with 8 bases aligning to TRBD2. The germline gives CDR1 KGHDR, CDR2 SFDVKD. The ends lost 4 bases at V and 1 base at J; junction bases unmatched: 5. CDR3 length: 16 amino acids.

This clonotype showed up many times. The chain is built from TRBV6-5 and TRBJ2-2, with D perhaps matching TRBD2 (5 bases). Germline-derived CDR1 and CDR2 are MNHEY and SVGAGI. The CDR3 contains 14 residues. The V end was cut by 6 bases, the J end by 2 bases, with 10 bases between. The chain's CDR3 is CASRSGLNTGELFF. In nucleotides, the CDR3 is TGTGCCAGCAGGTCGGGATTAAACACCGGGGAGCTGTTTTTT.

CDR3 region: CSARPVVRAETQYF. For the CDR3, the DNA is TGCAGTGCTAGACCCGTCGTCAGGGCTGAGACCCAGTACTTC. The chain is built from TRBV20-1 and TRBJ2-5; perhaps TRBD1 as D (5 bases). CDR1 is DFQATT, CDR2 SNEGSKA, per germline (reference sequence). This CDR3 is 14 amino acids long. Trimming took off 2 bases at V and 5 bases at J, with 15 bases between the two ends.

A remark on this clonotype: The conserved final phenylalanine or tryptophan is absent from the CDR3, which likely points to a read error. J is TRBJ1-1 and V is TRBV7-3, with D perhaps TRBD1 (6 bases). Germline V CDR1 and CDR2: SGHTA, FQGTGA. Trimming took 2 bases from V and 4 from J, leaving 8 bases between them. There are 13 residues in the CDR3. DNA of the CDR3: TGTGCCAGCAGCTTACAGGGGAGCACTGAAGCTTTCCTT. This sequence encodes CASSLQGSTEAFL.

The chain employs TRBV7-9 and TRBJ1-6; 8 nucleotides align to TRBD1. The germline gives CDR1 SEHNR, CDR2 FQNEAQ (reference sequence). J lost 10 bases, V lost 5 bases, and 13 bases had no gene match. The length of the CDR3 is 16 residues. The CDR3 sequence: CASSSGAGGARSPLHF. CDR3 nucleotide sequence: TGTGCCAGCAGCAGTGGTGCAGGGGGCGCGCGGTCACCCCTCCACTTT. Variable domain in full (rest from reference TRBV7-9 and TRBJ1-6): DTGVSQNPRHKITKRGQNVTFRCDPISEHNRLYWYRQTLGQGPEFLTYFQNEAQLEKSRLLSDRFSAERPKGSFSTLEIQRTEQGDSAMYLCASSSGAGGARSPLHFGNGTRLTVT.

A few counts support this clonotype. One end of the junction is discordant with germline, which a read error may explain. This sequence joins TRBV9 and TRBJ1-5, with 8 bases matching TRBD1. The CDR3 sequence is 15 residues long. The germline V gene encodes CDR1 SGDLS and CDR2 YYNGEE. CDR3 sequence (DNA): TGTGCCGGCAGCGTAGGACAGGGAGGCAATCAGCCCCAGCATTTT. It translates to CAGSVGQGGNQPQHF.

CDR3 in amino acids: CASRTSGTREQYF. The CDR3 DNA sequence: TGTGCCAGCAGGACTAGCGGGACCAGAGAGCAGTACTTC. The gene calls are TRBV6-1 and TRBJ2-7; 11 nucleotides match TRBD2. The germline V gene encodes CDR1 MNHNS and CDR2 SASEGT. This CDR3 comprises 13 residues. The J segment lost 7 bases and the V segment lost 6 bases, leaving 5 bases of the junction unmatched.

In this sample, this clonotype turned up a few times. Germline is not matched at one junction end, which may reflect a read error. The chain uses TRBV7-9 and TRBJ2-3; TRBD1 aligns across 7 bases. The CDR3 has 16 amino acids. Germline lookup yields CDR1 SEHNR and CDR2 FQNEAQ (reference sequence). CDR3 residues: CASSRTGTESTDTQYF. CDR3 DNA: TGCGCCAGCAGCCGAACCGGGACAGAGTCCACAGATACGCAGTATTTT.

The CDR3 is CASSPSYGKGDTQYF. The CDR3 nucleotides read TGTGCCAGCTCACCGTCGTACGGGAAAGGAGATACGCAGTATTTT. The V call is TRBV18, the J call TRBJ2-3; D may be TRBD2 (5 bases). The CDR3 extends over 15 amino acids. Deletions cut 3 bases from V and 5 bases from J, with 15 bases between. Germline CDR1 reads KGHSH; CDR2 reads LQKENI.

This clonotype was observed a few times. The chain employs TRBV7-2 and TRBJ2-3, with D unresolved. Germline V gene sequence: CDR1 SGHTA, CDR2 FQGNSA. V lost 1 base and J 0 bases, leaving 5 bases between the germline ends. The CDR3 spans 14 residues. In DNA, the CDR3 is TGTGCCAGCAGCTTAGTCATCAGCACAGATACGCAGTATTTT. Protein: CASSLVISTDTQYF.

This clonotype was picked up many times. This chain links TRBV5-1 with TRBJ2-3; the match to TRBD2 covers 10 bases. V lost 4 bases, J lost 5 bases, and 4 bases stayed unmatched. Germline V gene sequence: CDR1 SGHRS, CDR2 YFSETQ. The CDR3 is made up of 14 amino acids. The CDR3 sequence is CASSPGLAEDTQYF. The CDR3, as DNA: TGCGCCAGCAGCCCCGGACTAGCGGAAGATACGCAGTATTTT.

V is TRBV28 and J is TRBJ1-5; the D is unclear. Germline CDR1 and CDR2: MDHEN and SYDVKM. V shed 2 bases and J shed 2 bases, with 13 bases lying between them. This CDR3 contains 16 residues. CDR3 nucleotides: TGTGCCAGCAGTTTAGGCGGCAATACGGGCAATCAGCCCCAGCATTTT. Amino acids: CASSLGGNTGNQPQHF.

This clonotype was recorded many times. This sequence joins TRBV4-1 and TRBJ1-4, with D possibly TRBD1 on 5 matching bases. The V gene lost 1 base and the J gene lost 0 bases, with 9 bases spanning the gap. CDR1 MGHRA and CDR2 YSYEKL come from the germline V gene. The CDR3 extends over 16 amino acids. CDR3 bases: TGCGCCAGCAGCCAAGGCAGGGCCTCAACTAATGAAAAACTGTTTTTT. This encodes CASSQGRASTNEKLFF.

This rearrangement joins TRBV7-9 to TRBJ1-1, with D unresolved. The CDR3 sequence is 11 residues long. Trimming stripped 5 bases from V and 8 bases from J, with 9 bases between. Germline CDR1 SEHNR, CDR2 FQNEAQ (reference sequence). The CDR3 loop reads CASSPYGEAFF. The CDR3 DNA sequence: TGTGCCAGCAGCCCGTATGGGGAAGCTTTCTTT.

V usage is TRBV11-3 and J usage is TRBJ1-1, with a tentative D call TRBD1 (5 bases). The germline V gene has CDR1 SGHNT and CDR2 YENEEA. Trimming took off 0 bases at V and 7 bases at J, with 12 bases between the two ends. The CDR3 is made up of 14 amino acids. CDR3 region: CASSLEGVDNEAFF. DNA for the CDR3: TGTGCCAGCAGCTTAGAGGGGGTCGACAATGAAGCTTTCTTT.

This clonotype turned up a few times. This chain's CDR3 is CASSPLPGLAGSEQFF. The CDR3 nucleotides read TGTGCCAGCAGTCCCCTCCCAGGACTAGCGGGTTCTGAGCAGTTCTTC. V usage is TRBV12-3 or TRBV12-4 and J usage is TRBJ2-1; 11 bases agree with TRBD2. This CDR3 is 16 amino acids long. The ends lost 5 bases at V and 9 bases at J; junction bases unmatched: 12.

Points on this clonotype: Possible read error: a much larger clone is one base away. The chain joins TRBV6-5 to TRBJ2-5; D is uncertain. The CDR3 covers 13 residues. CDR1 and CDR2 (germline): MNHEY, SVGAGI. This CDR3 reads CASGYYEEETQYF. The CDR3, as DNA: TGTGCCAGCGGTTACTATGAGGAAGAGACCCAGTACTTC.

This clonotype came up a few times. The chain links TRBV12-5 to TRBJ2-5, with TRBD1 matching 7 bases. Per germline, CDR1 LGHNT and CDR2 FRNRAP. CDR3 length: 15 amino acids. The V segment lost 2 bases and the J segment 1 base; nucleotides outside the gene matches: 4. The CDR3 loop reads CASGLRDSSQETQYF. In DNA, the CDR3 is TGTGCTAGTGGTTTGCGGGACAGCAGCCAAGAGACCCAGTACTTC.

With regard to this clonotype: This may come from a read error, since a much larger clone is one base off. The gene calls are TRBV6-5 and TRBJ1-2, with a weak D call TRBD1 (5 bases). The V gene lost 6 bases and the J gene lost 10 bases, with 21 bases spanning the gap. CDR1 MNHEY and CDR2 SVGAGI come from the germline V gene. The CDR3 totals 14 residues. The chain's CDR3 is CASSRGGGEDVYTF. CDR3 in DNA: TGTGCCAGCAGCCGCGGCGGGGGTGAGGATGTCTACACCTTC.

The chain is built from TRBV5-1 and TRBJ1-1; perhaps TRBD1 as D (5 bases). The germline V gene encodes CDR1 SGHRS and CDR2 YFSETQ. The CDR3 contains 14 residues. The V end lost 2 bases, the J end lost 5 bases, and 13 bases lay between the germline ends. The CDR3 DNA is TGCGCCAGCAGCTTAGGCGGGGGGAGGACTGAAGCTTTCTTT. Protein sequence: CASSLGGGRTEAFF.

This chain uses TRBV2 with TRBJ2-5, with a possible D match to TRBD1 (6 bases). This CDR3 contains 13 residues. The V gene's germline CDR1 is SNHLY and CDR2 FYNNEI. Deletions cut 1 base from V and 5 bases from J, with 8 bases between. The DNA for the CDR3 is TGTGCCAGCAGTGAAGAGGGGGTGGAGACCCAGTACTTC. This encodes CASSEEGVETQYF. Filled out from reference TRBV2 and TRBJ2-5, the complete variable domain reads EPEVTQTPSHQVTQMGQEVILRCVPISNHLYFYWYRQILGQKVEFLVSFYNNEISEKSEIFDDQFSVERPDGSNFTLKIRSTKLEDSAMYFCASSEEGVETQYFGPGTRLLVL.